These 16 T cell receptor beta chains came from one sample sequenced in a study of shared clonotypes between healthy human individuals. Produced via immunoSEQ multiplex PCR; TCRdb's table is partial and in-frame only. The profile covers about 1,800,000 clones, with approximately 94% appearing a single time and under 1.5% taken by the ten largest. Naive-designated CD8 cells lacked CD45RO, were positively enriched for CCR7, and omitted terminally differentiated effector memory CD45RA+ cells. The sample was naive CD8+ T cells sorted from blood. These receptors came from a man between 18 and 35 years old in good health.

The rearrangement joins TRBV6-1 to TRBJ2-2; D is undetermined. CDR3 length equals 13 residues. Germline V gene sequence: CDR1 MNHNS, CDR2 SASEGT. V shed 3 bases and J shed 7 bases, with 9 bases lying between them. As DNA, the CDR3 is TGTGCCAGCAGTGACCCATCAGGCGGGGAGCTGTTTTTT. Amino acid sequence: CASSDPSGGELFF.

This clone was found once. The chain carries TRBV29-1 and TRBJ2-5; D uncertain. V was clipped by 1 base and J by 6 bases, with 15 bases between them. The CDR3 loop spans 14 amino acids. Looked up from germline, CDR1 is SQVTM and CDR2 is ANQGSEA. CDR3 bases: TGCAGCGTTGAAGTAGGGTTCCCGCAACAGACCCAGTACTTC. Its translation is CSVEVGFPQQTQYF.

J is TRBJ1-2 and V is TRBV7-9; 8 bases agree with TRBD1. This CDR3 is built from 17 residues. Trimming at V came to 5 bases and at J to 0 bases, leaving 11 bases not matched to a gene. Germline CDR1 and CDR2: SEHNR and FQNEAQ (reference sequence). CDR3 protein: CASSAGTGRVTNYGYTF. The CDR3 DNA sequence: TGTGCCAGCAGCGCCGGGACAGGCCGGGTCACTAACTATGGCTACACCTTC. The full variable domain, rest sourced from reference TRBV7-9 and TRBJ1-2, is DTGVSQNPRHKITKRGQNVTFRCDPISEHNRLYWYRQTLGQGPEFLTYFQNEAQLEKSRLLSDRFSAERPKGSFSTLEIQRTEQGDSAMYLCASSAGTGRVTNYGYTFGSGTRLTVV.

V and J are TRBV5-1 and TRBJ1-2, with D possibly TRBD1 on 6 matching bases. Germline V gene data show CDR1 as SGHRS and CDR2 as YFSETQ. With 3 bases removed from V and 4 bases from J, the gap between germline ends came to 10 bases. This CDR3 is 13 amino acids long. The CDR3 coding sequence is TGCGCCAGCAGCTACACAGGGTCCTATGGCTACACCTTC. This codes for CASSYTGSYGYTF. Together with reference TRBV5-1 and TRBJ1-2, the CDR3 gives the full variable domain: KAGVTQTPRYLIKTRGQQVTLSCSPISGHRSVSWYQQTPGQGLQFLFEYFSETQRNKGNFPGRFSGRQFSNSRSEMNVSTLELGDSALYLCASSYTGSYGYTFGSGTRLTVV.

V and J are TRBV27 and TRBJ2-5, with D hard to call. The V gene lost 0 bases and the J gene lost 3 bases, with 8 bases spanning the gap. Germline V gene lookup returns CDR1 MNHEY and CDR2 SMNVEV (reference sequence). The CDR3 loop spans 14 amino acids. Written as DNA, the CDR3 is TGTGCCAGCAGTTTATCGAACAGCAAAGAGACCCAGTACTTC. It is translated as CASSLSNSKETQYF.

This rearrangement joins TRBV9 to TRBJ2-3; D remains unclear. Germline V CDR1 and CDR2: SGDLS, YYNGEE. The CDR3 runs 15 residues. Trimming took off 0 bases at V and 0 bases at J, with 8 bases between the two ends. This CDR3 is CASSVDSTSTDTQYF. CDR3 DNA: TGTGCCAGCAGCGTAGACTCGACTAGCACAGATACGCAGTATTTT.

The chain combines TRBV9 with TRBJ1-1; 10 nucleotides align to TRBD1. The V gene end was trimmed by 3 bases and the J gene end by 6 bases; junction bases not matched to a gene: 2. CDR1 is SGDLS and CDR2 is YYNGEE in the germline V gene. CDR3 size: 13 residues. This chain's CDR3 is CASSGQGAAEAFF. CDR3 DNA: TGTGCCAGCAGCGGACAGGGGGCTGCTGAAGCTTTCTTT.

The chain carries TRBV5-8 and TRBJ2-7; D is unclear. Trimming left V 0 bases short and J 6 bases short, with 4 bases between. CDR1 and CDR2 (germline): SGHTS, YDEGEE. CDR3 length: 11 amino acids. CDR3 in amino acids: CASSLVFEQYF. The CDR3, as DNA: TGTGCCAGCAGCTTGGTTTTCGAGCAGTACTTC. The whole variable domain, remainder taken from reference TRBV5-8 and TRBJ2-7, is EAGVTQSPTHLIKTRGQQATLRCSPISGHTSVYWYQQALGLGLQFLLWYDEGEERNRGNFPPRFSGRQFPNYSSELNVNALELEDSALYLCASSLVFEQYFGPGTRLTVT.

The rearrangement uses TRBV12-5 and TRBJ1-5, with D maybe TRBD1 (6 bases). The CDR3 loop spans 16 amino acids. The germline CDR1 and CDR2 sequences are LGHNT and FRNRAP. With 6 bases removed from V and 3 bases from J, the gap between germline ends came to 18 bases. The CDR3 region has the DNA TGTGCTAGTGGCTTCAGGGGCAGGGGTCCCAATCAGCCCCAGCATTTT. Amino acids: CASGFRGRGPNQPQHF.

The chain combines TRBV5-6 with TRBJ2-7; 9 nucleotides agree with TRBD2. With V trimmed by 4 bases and J by 3 bases, 8 bases remained unmatched. Germline V CDR1 and CDR2: SGHDT, YYEEEE. The CDR3 extends over 15 amino acids. The CDR3 DNA sequence: TGTGCCAGCAGCACCGGACTAGCGATAAGCTACGAGCAGTACTTC. Translation: CASSTGLAISYEQYF.

This chain links TRBV6-1 with TRBJ1-1; TRBD1 is a possible D gene (6 bases). The CDR3 extends over 13 amino acids. The V end was cut by 10 bases, the J end by 1 base, with 13 bases between. Per the germline V gene, CDR1 is MNHNS and CDR2 is SASEGT. For the CDR3, the DNA is TGTGCCACCGACCCGACAGGGAACACTGAAGCTTTCTTT. Its translation: CATDPTGNTEAFF.

Concerning this clone: Other DNA sequences in this sample translate to the same CDR3. DNA for the CDR3: TGTGCCAGCAGTTACTCGGGGACCGCCTATGGCTACACCTTC. Its protein is CASSYSGTAYGYTF. V is TRBV6-5 and J is TRBJ1-2; tentative D call: TRBD1 (5 bases). The CDR3 consists of 14 residues. Trimming stripped 0 bases from V and 4 bases from J, with 9 bases between. The germline V gene has CDR1 MNHEY and CDR2 SVGAGI.

The CDR3 nucleotides read TGTGCTAGTGGTTTGGGACAGAACACTGAAGCTTTCTTT. Encoded protein: CASGLGQNTEAFF. The rearrangement uses TRBV12-5 and TRBJ1-1; D remains ambiguous. The length of the CDR3 is 13 residues. Trimming took off 1 base at V and 1 base at J, with 4 bases between the two ends. Germline-derived CDR1 and CDR2 are LGHNT and FRNRAP.

The V and J genes are TRBV6-5 and TRBJ1-1; no definite D call. From germline, CDR1 is MNHEY and CDR2 SVGAGI. The V gene lost 4 bases and the J gene lost 5 bases, with 11 bases spanning the gap. The CDR3 is made up of 13 amino acids. Written as DNA, the CDR3 is TGTGCCAGCAGTTGGAGGGAGGATACTGAAGCTTTCTTT. Residues: CASSWREDTEAFF.

Points on this clone: The same CDR3 is also encoded by other DNA sequences in this sample. The rearrangement joins TRBV25-1 to TRBJ2-1; maybe TRBD2 (5 bases). The CDR3 is 12 amino acids. Between the trimmed V and J ends, which lost 2 bases and 8 bases, there was a span of 7 bases. Germline values: CDR1 MGHDK, CDR2 SYGVNS. CDR3 region: CASSELGDEQFF. The CDR3 coding sequence is TGTGCCAGCAGTGAACTCGGGGATGAGCAGTTCTTC.

This clone was found once. The chain carries TRBV28 and TRBJ1-5, with D perhaps matching TRBD1 (6 bases). V lost 2 bases and J 0 bases, leaving 20 bases between the germline ends. Germline V gives CDR1 MDHEN, CDR2 SYDVKM. The CDR3 is made up of 19 amino acids. The chain's CDR3 is CASSLRVGRGPYSNQPQHF. The CDR3 nucleotides are TGTGCCAGCAGTTTAAGAGTGGGCAGGGGTCCGTATAGCAATCAGCCCCAGCATTTT.